The 30 T cell receptor beta chains given below trace back to one sample, sequenced in a study of human thymus T cells. Repertoires were generated with immunoSEQ multiplex PCR, while TCRdb's copy carries only in-frame clones and drops some. The sample has some 130,000 clones, around 94% seen once. Thymus was obtained from resections taken during corrective heart surgery. Sequenced material: thymus tissue. These receptors were taken from a boy less than two years old with a congenital heart defect but otherwise immunologically healthy.

V gene TRBV7-9 combines with J gene TRBJ1-2; D call uncertain. Germline V lookup: CDR1 SEHNR, CDR2 FQNEAQ (reference sequence). The CDR3 loop spans 13 amino acids. The germline V and J ends were trimmed by 5 bases and 8 bases, with 15 bases remaining between them. The chain's CDR3 is CASSPPWQAGYTF. CDR3 nucleotide sequence: TGTGCCAGCAGCCCCCCCTGGCAGGCAGGCTACACCTTC.

CDR3 sequence reads: CASSRSGAGNTIYF. CDR3 sequence (DNA): TGTGCCAGCAGCCGCAGCGGTGCTGGAAACACCATATATTTT. The V and J genes are TRBV6-5 and TRBJ1-3; D is unresolved. V lost 6 bases, J lost 2 bases, and 11 bases lay in between. Per germline, CDR1 MNHEY and CDR2 SVGAGI. This CDR3 comprises 14 residues.

The rearrangement links TRBV11-2 to TRBJ1-1; no reliable D call. Trimming stripped 1 base from V and 4 bases from J, with 13 bases between. The CDR3 is 15 amino acids. The germline gives CDR1 SGHAT, CDR2 FQNNGV. The CDR3 DNA follows: TGTGCCAGCAGCTTAGCGCGGCAGGTAATCACTGAAGCTTTCTTT. Amino acids: CASSLARQVITEAFF.

To note about this clone: This same CDR3 is encoded by further DNA sequences in the sample. The J gene is TRBJ1-1, the V gene TRBV6-1; D may be TRBD1 (6 bases). Germline CDR1 and CDR2: MNHNS and SASEGT. V lost 1 base and J lost 3, with 18 bases in between. This CDR3 contains 17 residues. The CDR3 is CASSEDAGEGKDTEAFF. CDR3 nucleotide sequence: TGTGCCAGCAGTGAAGATGCAGGGGAGGGGAAGGACACTGAAGCTTTCTTT.

The chain uses TRBV30 and TRBJ1-2, with 7 bases that match TRBD1. The CDR3 contains 11 residues. V lost 7 bases and J lost 5; bases outside the gene matches: 4. Germline CDR1 reads GTSNPN; CDR2 reads SVGIG (reference sequence). The CDR3 sequence: CASTGPYGYTF. The DNA of the CDR3 is TGTGCCTCGACAGGGCCTTATGGCTACACCTTC.

This clone was observed once. This rearrangement joins TRBV30 to TRBJ1-2; TRBD1 is a possible D gene (5 bases). V lost 4 bases and J lost 2, with 14 bases in between. This CDR3 contains 14 residues. Germline assignment: CDR1 GTSNPN and CDR2 SVGIG (reference sequence). The CDR3 region has the DNA TGTGCCTGGAACCTACAGGTTCAAAACTATGGCTACACCTTC. Translation gives CAWNLQVQNYGYTF.

The chain has TRBV4-3 and TRBJ2-7; 8 bases are a match to TRBD1. With V trimmed by 4 bases and J by 5 bases, 7 bases remained unmatched. The CDR3 consists of 14 residues. Germline V gives CDR1 LGHNA, CDR2 YSLEER. For the CDR3, the DNA is TGCGCCAGCAGCCTCTGGACAGGGTCGGACGAGCAGTACTTC. It encodes CASSLWTGSDEQYF.

The genes are TRBV5-6 and TRBJ2-3; either TRBD1 or TRBD2 may supply D (5 bases each). Germline assignment: CDR1 SGHDT and CDR2 YYEEEE. The CDR3 is 14 residues long. Trimming cost V 6 bases and J 2 bases, with 13 bases left between them. CDR3 bases: TGTGCCAGCAACCTCGGGGCCCCCACAGATACGCAGTATTTT. Amino acids: CASNLGAPTDTQYF.

The chain links TRBV7-9 to TRBJ2-1; D possibly corresponds to TRBD2 (7 bases). The germline CDR1 and CDR2 sequences are SEHNR and FQNEAQ (reference sequence). Trimming stripped 2 bases from V and 8 bases from J, with 16 bases between. CDR3 length: 15 amino acids. CDR3 amino acids: CASSLNVGGPYEQFF. Here the CDR3 DNA reads TGTGCCAGCAGCTTAAACGTGGGGGGGCCCTATGAGCAGTTCTTC.

V usage is TRBV6-1 and J usage is TRBJ1-4, with D unresolved. The CDR3 has 16 amino acids. CDR1 MNHNS and CDR2 SASEGT come from the germline V gene. Trimming shortened V by 1 base and J by 2 bases, and 11 bases separated the two germline ends. The CDR3 loop is CASSEEVRWTNEKLFF. CDR3 nucleotides: TGTGCCAGCAGTGAAGAGGTCAGGTGGACTAATGAAAAACTGTTTTTT.

The V gene is TRBV19, the J gene TRBJ2-2, with D tentatively TRBD1 or TRBD2 (5 bases each). The CDR3 has 16 residues. V was pared by 3 bases and J by 5 bases, with 16 bases between. Germline V CDR1 and CDR2: LNHDA, SQIVND (reference sequence). The CDR3 region is CASSMGPGPGTGELFF. As DNA, the CDR3 is TGTGCCAGTAGTATGGGCCCGGGGCCGGGGACCGGGGAGCTGTTTTTT.

Here the CDR3 DNA reads TGTGCCGCAAAGGGCGGATATAATTCACCCCTCCACTTT. It translates to CAAKGGYNSPLHF. V is TRBV28 and J is TRBJ1-6; D not resolved. CDR3 length: 13 residues. V shed 11 bases and J shed 4 bases, with 12 bases lying between them. Germline CDR1 and CDR2: MDHEN and SYDVKM.

This chain joins TRBV6-5 and TRBJ2-7; D may be TRBD2 (6 bases). The CDR3 contains 13 residues. Germline V gene lookup returns CDR1 MNHEY and CDR2 SVGAGI. V lost 4 bases, J lost 5 bases, and 12 bases lay in between. This CDR3 reads CASSWASAHEQYF. The DNA for the CDR3 is TGTGCCAGCAGTTGGGCTAGCGCCCACGAGCAGTACTTC.

The chain has TRBV6-5 and TRBJ1-1; 9 nucleotides agree with TRBD1. CDR3 size: 15 residues. Germline-derived CDR1 and CDR2 are MNHEY and SVGAGI. V trimming: 2 bases; J trimming: 3 bases; junction bases outside the gene matches: 4. CDR3 amino acids: CASSYARQGDTEAFF. The CDR3 DNA reads TGTGCCAGCAGTTACGCAAGACAGGGGGACACTGAAGCTTTCTTT.

J is TRBJ2-3 and V is TRBV11-3; 8 bases are a match to TRBD2. Trimming took 2 bases from V and 6 from J; bases not matched to a gene: 10. The germline V gene encodes CDR1 SGHNT and CDR2 YENEEA. The CDR3 is 16 residues long. The CDR3 protein is CASSLTTGGPRDTQYF. The CDR3, as DNA: TGTGCCAGCAGCTTAACAACGGGGGGGCCGAGGGATACGCAGTATTTT.

The CDR3, as DNA: TGTGCCAGCAGCCGGGGGGGGGTGGCCAAAAACATTCAGTACTTC. It translates to CASSRGGVAKNIQYF. The rearrangement uses TRBV6-1 and TRBJ2-4; 8 bases align to TRBD2. CDR3 size: 15 residues. Germline V gene lookup returns CDR1 MNHNS and CDR2 SASEGT. J was trimmed by 1 base and V by 6 bases; bases with no gene match: 5.

The V and J genes are TRBV11-2 and TRBJ1-1; the match to TRBD1 covers 7 bases. Germline V gene lookup returns CDR1 SGHAT and CDR2 FQNNGV. V lost 3 bases and J lost 4; bases outside the gene matches: 17. The CDR3 spans 18 residues. CDR3 amino acids: CASSLDGSRGNNRTEAFF. CDR3 DNA sequence: TGTGCCAGCAGCTTGGATGGTTCCAGGGGGAACAATCGCACTGAAGCTTTCTTT.

This chain links TRBV4-1 with TRBJ2-7; 8 bases map to TRBD1. The V segment lost 4 bases and the J segment 5 bases; nucleotides outside the gene matches: 7. The CDR3 contains 14 residues. Germline values: CDR1 MGHRA, CDR2 YSYEKL. The DNA of the CDR3 is TGCGCCAGCAGCCCAAGGACAGGGTATAACGAGCAGTACTTC. Its protein product is CASSPRTGYNEQYF.

DNA for the CDR3: TGCAGTGCTAGCCTGAACACTGAAGCTTTCTTT. Translation: CSASLNTEAFF. The chain is built from TRBV20-1 and TRBJ1-1, with D uncertain. This CDR3 region has 11 residues. Germline V gene lookup returns CDR1 DFQATT and CDR2 SNEGSKA (reference sequence). V was cut by 3 bases and J by 0 bases, with 2 bases left in between.

The chain couples TRBV7-2 to TRBJ2-1; 10 bases are shared with TRBD2. CDR1 is SGHTA and CDR2 is FQGNSA in the germline V gene. The CDR3 is made up of 15 amino acids. The V gene end was trimmed by 5 bases and the J gene end by 12 bases; junction bases not matched to a gene: 13. The DNA for the CDR3 is TGTGCCAGCAGCGAGGGACTAGCGCGGCAGGTTGTGCAGTTCTTC. Protein product: CASSEGLARQVVQFF. Full variable domain (rest looked up from reference TRBV7-2 and TRBJ2-1): GAGVSQSPSNKVTEKGKDVELRCDPISGHTALYWYRQSLGQGLEFLIYFQGNSAPDKSGLPSDRFSAERTGGSVSTLTIQRTQQEDSAVYLCASSEGLARQVVQFFGPGTRLTVL.

The V call is TRBV14, the J call TRBJ2-7; the D gene is possibly TRBD1 (6 bases). Germline-derived CDR1 and CDR2 are SGHDN and FVKESK. The CDR3 has 13 residues. Between the trimmed V and J ends, which lost 0 bases and 7 bases, there was a span of 10 bases. CDR3 sequence: CASSQEGAEEQYF. The CDR3 bases are TGTGCCAGCAGCCAAGAGGGGGCGGAAGAGCAGTACTTC. The variable domain in full, completed from reference TRBV14 and TRBJ2-7, reads EAGVTQFPSHSVIEKGQTVTLRCDPISGHDNLYWYRRVMGKEIKFLLHFVKESKQDESGMPNNRFLAERTGGTYSTLKVQPAELEDSGVYFCASSQEGAEEQYFGPGTRLTVT.

This clone appeared once. The CDR3 here is CASSPLVRQDPYGYTF. As DNA, the CDR3 is TGTGCCAGCAGCCCCTTGGTCCGACAGGATCCCTATGGCTACACCTTC. The V gene is TRBV7-9, the J gene TRBJ1-2, with D maybe TRBD1 (6 bases). CDR3 size: 16 residues. V was pared by 5 bases and J by 4 bases, with 20 bases between. From germline, CDR1 is SEHNR and CDR2 FQNEAQ (reference sequence).

The sample holds one count of this clone. The rearrangement uses TRBV7-9 and TRBJ1-1; 7 positions match TRBD1. This CDR3 region has 12 residues. CDR1 SEHNR and CDR2 FQNEAQ come from the germline V gene (reference sequence). Unmatched junction bases numbered 4, after V lost 5 bases and J lost 7 bases. The CDR3 reads CASSPGTVEAFF. DNA of the CDR3: TGTGCCAGCAGCCCCGGGACAGTTGAAGCTTTCTTT.

V gene TRBV7-2 combines with J gene TRBJ2-1; maybe TRBD2 (6 bases). The CDR3 consists of 11 residues. Trimming left V 6 bases short and J 12 bases short, with 12 bases between. In germline, CDR1 is SGHTA, CDR2 FQGNSA. DNA of the CDR3: TGTGCCAGCAGACAAGCGGAGGGGCAGTTCTTC. This encodes CASRQAEGQFF.

The chain recombines TRBV5-6 with TRBJ1-1, with 9 bases fitting TRBD1. CDR3 length: 17 residues. Germline-derived CDR1 and CDR2 are SGHDT and YYEEEE. The trim removed 1 base at V and 6 bases at J, leaving 13 bases unmatched. The CDR3 here is CASSLPHRGRSASEAFF. The CDR3, as DNA: TGTGCCAGCAGCTTGCCCCACAGGGGGCGATCCGCGTCTGAAGCTTTCTTT.

This clone was recorded only once. The rearrangement joins TRBV27 to TRBJ2-3, with D possibly being TRBD2 (7 bases). CDR3 length: 15 amino acids. Germline CDR1 reads MNHEY; CDR2 reads SMNVEV (reference sequence). Trimming shortened V by 7 bases and J by 1 base, and 15 bases separated the two germline ends. The CDR3 sequence: CASTSWGGRTDTQYF. The CDR3 DNA reads as TGTGCCAGCACCTCCTGGGGGGGCCGCACAGATACGCAGTATTTT.

This clone showed up just a few times. This chain uses TRBV28 with TRBJ1-2; D may be TRBD1 (5 bases). Germline CDR1 reads MDHEN; CDR2 reads SYDVKM. V shed 2 bases and J shed 2 bases, with 9 bases lying between them. CDR3 length: 14 residues. Here the CDR3 DNA reads TGTGCCAGCAGTTTACCCGGGGCGAACTATGGCTACACCTTC. This codes for CASSLPGANYGYTF.

V is TRBV19 and J is TRBJ1-1; D remains unclear. Germline values: CDR1 LNHDA, CDR2 SQIVND (reference sequence). Trimming removed 5 bases at V and 0 bases at J, with 13 bases between. This CDR3 is built from 15 residues. The CDR3 protein is CASSGPSLMNTEAFF. DNA of the CDR3: TGTGCCAGTAGTGGACCTTCACTCATGAACACTGAAGCTTTCTTT.

This chain uses TRBV19 with TRBJ2-1; D may be TRBD2 (6 bases). V shed 5 bases and J shed 5 bases, with 10 bases lying between them. Germline-derived CDR1 and CDR2 are LNHDA and SQIVND (reference sequence). The CDR3 contains 13 residues. The CDR3 reads CASSRLGHNEQFF. In nucleotides, the CDR3 is TGTGCCAGTAGTCGACTAGGACACAATGAGCAGTTCTTC.

The chain combines TRBV25-1 with TRBJ2-5; 8 bases line up with TRBD1. The CDR3 is 16 residues long. Germline lookup yields CDR1 MGHDK and CDR2 SYGVNS. Trimming took 4 bases from V and 1 from J; bases not matched to a gene: 8. The CDR3 region is CASSGSRGLGQETQYF. Here the CDR3 DNA reads TGTGCCAGCAGTGGCTCCAGGGGGCTCGGCCAAGAGACCCAGTACTTC.